The subject of this entry is one T cell receptor beta chain. Its antigen is unidentified. Clones were read by immunoSEQ multiplex PCR, and TCRdb kept only the in-frame ones, dropping some. The sample contains about 64,000 clones, roughly four fifths of which appear only once. With autoimmune disease history or systemic immunosuppression, patients were excluded. The data stem from a study of OX40 agonist ivuxolimab in advanced cancers. Study-wide background: Patients were treated with intravenous ivuxolimab, dosed at 0.01 to 10 mg/kg and infused every 2 weeks.

There are 14 residues in the CDR3. CDR1 and CDR2 (germline): SGHTA, FQGNSA. Trimming pared 5 bases from V and 4 bases from J, leaving 11 bases between. Whole-study results and caveats: CD4+ T cells averaged fewer expanded clones than CD8+ T cells. Partly responding patients at 0.1-3.0 mg/kg showed some of the smallest clonal expansion.

Source: CD4+ or CD8+ T cells sorted from blood, taken in a trial of the OX40 agonist ivuxolimab. The chain combines TRBV7-2 with TRBJ2-2; D remains ambiguous. The clonotype originates from an adult with an advanced solid tumor such as melanoma, head and neck, liver or kidney cancer. The CDR3 coding sequence is TGTGCCAGCAGCCTTAGTGGGCCCACCGGGGAGCTGTTTTTT. Translated, it gives CASSLSGPTGELFF.